What follows describes a single TCR beta chain. This sample is part of a study of T-cell reconstitution after alpha-beta-depleted transplantation in children. This CDR3 contains 15 residues. Trimming removed 5 bases at V and 4 bases at J, with 14 bases between. Looked up from germline, CDR1 is SGHVS and CDR2 is FNYEAQ. Unique molecular identifiers were incorporated during preparation of the TCRbeta library. TCRdb processed the PCR reads anew with MiXCR; each CDR3 protein has one entry. The data contain 90,000 to 100,000 distinct CDR3 sequences, more than 10% of them singletons. The starting material was PBMCs from the stem cell graft donor, obtained from the stem cell graft. This clonotype was sampled from a human donor who donated a stem cell graft to a child with inherited bone marrow failure. The chain couples TRBV7-6 to TRBJ2-2, with D perhaps matching TRBD2 (5 bases). CDR3 amino acids: CASSGETQSTGELFF. CDR3 nucleotides: TGTGCCAGCAGCGGGGAGACCCAATCCACCGGGGAGCTGTTTTTT.